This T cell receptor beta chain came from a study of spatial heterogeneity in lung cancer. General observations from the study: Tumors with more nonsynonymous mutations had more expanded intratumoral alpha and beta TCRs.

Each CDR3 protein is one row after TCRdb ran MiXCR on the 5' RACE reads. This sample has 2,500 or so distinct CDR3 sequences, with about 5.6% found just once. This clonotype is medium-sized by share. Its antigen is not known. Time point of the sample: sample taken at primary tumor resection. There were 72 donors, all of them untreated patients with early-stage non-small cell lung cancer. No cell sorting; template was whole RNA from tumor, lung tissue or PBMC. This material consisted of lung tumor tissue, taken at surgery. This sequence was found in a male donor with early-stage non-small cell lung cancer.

CDR3 in amino acids: CASSLDGYNEQFF. The CDR3 DNA reads as TGCGCCAGCAGCTTGGACGGATACAATGAGCAGTTCTTC. This chain links TRBV5-1 with TRBJ2-1; D ambiguous. CDR1 is SGHRS and CDR2 is YFSETQ in the germline V gene. The V end was cut by 0 bases, the J end by 4 bases, with 5 bases between. The CDR3 has 13 residues.